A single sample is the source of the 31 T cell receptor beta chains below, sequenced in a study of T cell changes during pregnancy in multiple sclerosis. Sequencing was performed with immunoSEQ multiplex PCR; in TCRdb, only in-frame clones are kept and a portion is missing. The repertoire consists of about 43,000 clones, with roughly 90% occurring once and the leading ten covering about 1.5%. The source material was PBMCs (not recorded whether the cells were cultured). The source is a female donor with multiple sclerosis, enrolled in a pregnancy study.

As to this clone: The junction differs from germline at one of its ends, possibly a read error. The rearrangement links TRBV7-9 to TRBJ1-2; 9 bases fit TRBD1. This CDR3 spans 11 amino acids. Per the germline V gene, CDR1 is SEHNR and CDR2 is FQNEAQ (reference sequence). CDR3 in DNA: TGTGCCAGCAGCGGACAGGGGCCGTTGGCCTTC. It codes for CASSGQGPLAF.

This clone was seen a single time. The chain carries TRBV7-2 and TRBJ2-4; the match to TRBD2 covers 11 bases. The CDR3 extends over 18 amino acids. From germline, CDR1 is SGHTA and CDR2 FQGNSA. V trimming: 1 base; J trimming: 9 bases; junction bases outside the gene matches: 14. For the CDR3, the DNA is TGTGCCAGCAGCTTAGTTTTTAGCGGGAGGGCGTCCGCCGGCATTCAGTACTTC. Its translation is CASSLVFSGRASAGIQYF.

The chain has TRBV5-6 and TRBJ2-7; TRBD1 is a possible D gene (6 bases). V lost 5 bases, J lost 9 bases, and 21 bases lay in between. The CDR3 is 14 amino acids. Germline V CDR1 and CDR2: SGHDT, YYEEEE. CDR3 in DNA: TGTGCCAGCAGGAACAGGGAGCACGACTCCGGGCAGTACTTC. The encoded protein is CASRNREHDSGQYF.

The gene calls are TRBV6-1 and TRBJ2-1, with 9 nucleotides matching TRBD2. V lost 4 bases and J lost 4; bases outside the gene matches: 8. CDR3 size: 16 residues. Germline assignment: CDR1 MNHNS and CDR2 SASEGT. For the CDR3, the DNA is TGTGCCAGCAGTGCGAGACTAGCGGTGGCTTACAATGAGCAGTTCTTC. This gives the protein CASSARLAVAYNEQFF.

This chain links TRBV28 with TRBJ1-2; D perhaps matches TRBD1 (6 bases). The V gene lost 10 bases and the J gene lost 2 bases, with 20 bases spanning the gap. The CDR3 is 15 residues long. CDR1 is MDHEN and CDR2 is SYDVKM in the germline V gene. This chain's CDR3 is CAILPRGDINYGYTF. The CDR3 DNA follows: TGTGCCATCTTACCCAGGGGAGATATAAACTATGGCTACACCTTC.

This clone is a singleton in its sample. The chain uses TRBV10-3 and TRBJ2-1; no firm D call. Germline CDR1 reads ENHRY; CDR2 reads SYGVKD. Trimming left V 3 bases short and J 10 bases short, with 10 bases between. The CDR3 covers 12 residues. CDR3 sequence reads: CAISESGQEQFF. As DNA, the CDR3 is TGTGCCATCAGTGAATCGGGCCAGGAGCAGTTCTTC.

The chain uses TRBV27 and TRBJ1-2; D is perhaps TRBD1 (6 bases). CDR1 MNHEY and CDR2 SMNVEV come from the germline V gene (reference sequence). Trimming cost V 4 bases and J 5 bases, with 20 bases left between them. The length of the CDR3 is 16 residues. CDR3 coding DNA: TGTGCCAGCAGTTCCCAGGCCGCACAGGGCAGGTATGGCTACACCTTC. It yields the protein CASSSQAAQGRYGYTF.

The CDR3 nucleotides are TGTGCCAGCAGTGAAGCTTATAGCGGGAGGAACTACAATGAGCAGTTCTTC. This sequence encodes CASSEAYSGRNYNEQFF. V usage is TRBV6-1 and J usage is TRBJ2-1, with TRBD2 matching 10 bases. Germline lookup yields CDR1 MNHNS and CDR2 SASEGT. The CDR3 contains 17 residues. Trimming at V came to 0 bases and at J to 3 bases, leaving 5 bases not matched to a gene.

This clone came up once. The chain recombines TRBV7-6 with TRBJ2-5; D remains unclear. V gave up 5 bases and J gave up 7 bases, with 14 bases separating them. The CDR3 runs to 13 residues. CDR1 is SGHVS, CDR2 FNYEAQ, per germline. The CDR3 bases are TGTGCCAGCAGCCCGAACGAAAGAGTGACCCAGTACTTC. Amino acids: CASSPNERVTQYF.

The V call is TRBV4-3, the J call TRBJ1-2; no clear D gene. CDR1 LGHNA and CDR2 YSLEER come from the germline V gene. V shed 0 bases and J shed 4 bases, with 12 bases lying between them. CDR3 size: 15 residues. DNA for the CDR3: TGCGCCAGCAGCCAAGAGAAGCAACCCTTCTATGGCTACACCTTC. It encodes CASSQEKQPFYGYTF.

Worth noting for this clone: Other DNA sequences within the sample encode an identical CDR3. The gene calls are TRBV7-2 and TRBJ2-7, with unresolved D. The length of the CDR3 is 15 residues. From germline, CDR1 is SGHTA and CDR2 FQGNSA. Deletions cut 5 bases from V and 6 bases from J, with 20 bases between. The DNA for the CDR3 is TGTGCCAGCAGCCCGGGCGCTGGGGAAATGCGCGAGCAGTACTTC. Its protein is CASSPGAGEMREQYF.

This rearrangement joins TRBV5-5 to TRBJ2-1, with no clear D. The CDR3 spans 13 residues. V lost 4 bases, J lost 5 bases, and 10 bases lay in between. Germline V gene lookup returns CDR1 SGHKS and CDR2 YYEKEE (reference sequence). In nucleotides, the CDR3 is TGTGCCAGCAGCCCCGACGTTCACAATGAGCAGTTCTTC. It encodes CASSPDVHNEQFF. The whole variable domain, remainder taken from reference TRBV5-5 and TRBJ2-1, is DAGVTQSPTHLIKTRGQQVTLRCSPISGHKSVSWYQQVLGQGPQFIFQYYEKEERGRGNFPDRFSARQFPNYSSELNVNALLLGDSALYLCASSPDVHNEQFFGPGTRLTVL.

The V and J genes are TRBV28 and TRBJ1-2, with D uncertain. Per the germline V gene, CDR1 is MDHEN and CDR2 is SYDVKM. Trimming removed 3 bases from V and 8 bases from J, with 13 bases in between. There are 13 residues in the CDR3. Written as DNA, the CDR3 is TGTGCCAGCAGTTTGGGCCCTGATATGGGCTACACCTTC. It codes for CASSLGPDMGYTF.

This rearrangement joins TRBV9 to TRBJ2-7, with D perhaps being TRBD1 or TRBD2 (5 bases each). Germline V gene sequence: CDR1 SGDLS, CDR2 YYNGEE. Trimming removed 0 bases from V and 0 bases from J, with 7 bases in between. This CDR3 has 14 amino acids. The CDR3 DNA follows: TGTGCCAGCAGCGTAGCAGGGACCTCCTACGAGCAGTACTTC. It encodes CASSVAGTSYEQYF. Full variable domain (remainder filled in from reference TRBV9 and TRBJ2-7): DSGVTQTPKHLITATGQRVTLRCSPRSGDLSVYWYQQSLDQGLQFLIQYYNGEERAKGNILERFSAQQFPDLHSELNLSSLELGDSALYFCASSVAGTSYEQYFGPGTRLTVT.

CDR3 region: CAWRGYTGELFF. CDR3 nucleotide sequence: TGTGCCTGGAGGGGTTACACCGGGGAGCTGTTTTTT. The chain carries TRBV30 and TRBJ2-2, with D unclear. The V end was cut by 3 bases, the J end by 3 bases, with 5 bases between. From germline, CDR1 is GTSNPN and CDR2 SVGIG (reference sequence). This CDR3 is 12 amino acids long. Complete variable domain (other parts from reference TRBV30 and TRBJ2-2): SQTIHQWPATLVQPVGSPLSLECTVEGTSNPNLYWYRQAAGRGLQLLFYSVGIGQISSEVPQNLSASRPQDRQFILSSKKLLLSDSGFYLCAWRGYTGELFFGEGSRLTVL.

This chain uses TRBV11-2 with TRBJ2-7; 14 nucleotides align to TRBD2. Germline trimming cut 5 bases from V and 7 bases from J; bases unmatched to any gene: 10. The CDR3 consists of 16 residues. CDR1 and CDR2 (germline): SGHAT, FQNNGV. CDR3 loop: CASSPRLAGGPGEQYF. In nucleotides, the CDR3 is TGTGCCAGCAGCCCGAGACTAGCGGGAGGGCCAGGGGAGCAGTACTTC.

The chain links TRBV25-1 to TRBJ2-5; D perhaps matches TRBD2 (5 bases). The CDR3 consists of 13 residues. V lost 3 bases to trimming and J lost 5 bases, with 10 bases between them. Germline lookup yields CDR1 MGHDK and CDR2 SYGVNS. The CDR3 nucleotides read TGTGCCAGCAGTGAGGCTTCTAGCGAGACCCAGTACTTC. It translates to CASSEASSETQYF.

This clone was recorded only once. Here the CDR3 reads CASSPRGGLEAFF. DNA for the CDR3: TGTGCCAGCAGCCCACGGGGGGGCCTTGAAGCTTTCTTT. This chain links TRBV6-4 with TRBJ1-1; TRBD1 is a possible D gene (6 bases). The CDR3 runs 13 residues. The ends were cut back, 6 bases at V and 7 bases at J, with 15 bases in the middle. Per the germline V gene, CDR1 is MRHNA and CDR2 is SNTAGT.

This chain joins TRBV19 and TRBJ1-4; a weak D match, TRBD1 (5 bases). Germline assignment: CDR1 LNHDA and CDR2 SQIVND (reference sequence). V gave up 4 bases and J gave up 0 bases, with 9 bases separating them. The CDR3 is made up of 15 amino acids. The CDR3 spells CASSNPTATNEKLFF. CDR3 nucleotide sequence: TGTGCCAGTAGTAACCCGACAGCAACTAATGAAAAACTGTTTTTT.

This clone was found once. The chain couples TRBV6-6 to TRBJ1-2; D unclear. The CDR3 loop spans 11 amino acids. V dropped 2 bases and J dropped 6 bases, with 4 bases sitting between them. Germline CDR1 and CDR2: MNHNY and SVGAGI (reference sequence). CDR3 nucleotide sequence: TGTGCCAGCAGTTACCTGAATGGCTACACCTTC. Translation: CASSYLNGYTF.

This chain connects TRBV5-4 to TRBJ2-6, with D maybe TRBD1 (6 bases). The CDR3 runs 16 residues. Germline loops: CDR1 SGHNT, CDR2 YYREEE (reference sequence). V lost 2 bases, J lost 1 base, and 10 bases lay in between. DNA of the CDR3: TGTGCCAGCAGCTTACCCAGGGGTTCTGGGGCCAACGTCCTGACTTTC. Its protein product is CASSLPRGSGANVLTF.

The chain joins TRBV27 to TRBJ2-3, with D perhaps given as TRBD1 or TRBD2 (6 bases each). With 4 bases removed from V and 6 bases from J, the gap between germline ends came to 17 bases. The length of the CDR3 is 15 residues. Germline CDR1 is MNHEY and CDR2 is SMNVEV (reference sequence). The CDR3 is CASSSIRGGEDTQYF. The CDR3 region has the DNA TGTGCCAGCAGTTCCATCAGGGGCGGGGAGGATACGCAGTATTTT.

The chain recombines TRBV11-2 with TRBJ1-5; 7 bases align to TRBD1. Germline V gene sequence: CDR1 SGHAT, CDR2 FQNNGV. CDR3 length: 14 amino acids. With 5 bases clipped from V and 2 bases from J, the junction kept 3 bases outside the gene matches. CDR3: CASSPTGGNQPQHF. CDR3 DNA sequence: TGTGCCAGCAGCCCAACAGGGGGCAATCAGCCCCAGCATTTT. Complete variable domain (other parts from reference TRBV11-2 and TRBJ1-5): EAGVAQSPRYKIIEKRQSVAFWCNPISGHATLYWYQQILGQGPKLLIQFQNNGVVDDSQLPKDRFSAERLKGVDSTLKIQPAKLEDSAVYLCASSPTGGNQPQHFGDGTRLSIL.

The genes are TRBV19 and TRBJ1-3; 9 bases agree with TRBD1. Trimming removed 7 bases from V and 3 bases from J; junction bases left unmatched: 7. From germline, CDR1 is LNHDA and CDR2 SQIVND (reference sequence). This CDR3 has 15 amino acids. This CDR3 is CASTPGGQGGNTIYF. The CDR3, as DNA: TGTGCCAGTACCCCCGGGGGACAGGGTGGAAACACCATATATTTT.

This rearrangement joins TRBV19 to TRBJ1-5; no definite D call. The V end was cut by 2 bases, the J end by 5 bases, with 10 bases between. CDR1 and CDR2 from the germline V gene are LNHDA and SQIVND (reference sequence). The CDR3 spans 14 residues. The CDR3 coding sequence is TGTGCCAGTAGTATAACTCTGAAGGATCAGCCCCAGCATTTT. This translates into CASSITLKDQPQHF.

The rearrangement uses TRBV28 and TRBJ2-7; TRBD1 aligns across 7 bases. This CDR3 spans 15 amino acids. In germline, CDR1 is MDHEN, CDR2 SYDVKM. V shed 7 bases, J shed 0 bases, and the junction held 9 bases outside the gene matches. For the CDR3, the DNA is TGTGCCAGCATCAGTGGACAGGCCCTCTCCTACGAGCAGTACTTC. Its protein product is CASISGQALSYEQYF.

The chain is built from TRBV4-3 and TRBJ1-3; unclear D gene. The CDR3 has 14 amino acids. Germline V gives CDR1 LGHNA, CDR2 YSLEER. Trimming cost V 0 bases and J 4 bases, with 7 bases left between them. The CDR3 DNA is TGCGCCAGCAGCCAAGATTTTCAAGGAAACACCATATATTTT. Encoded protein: CASSQDFQGNTIYF.

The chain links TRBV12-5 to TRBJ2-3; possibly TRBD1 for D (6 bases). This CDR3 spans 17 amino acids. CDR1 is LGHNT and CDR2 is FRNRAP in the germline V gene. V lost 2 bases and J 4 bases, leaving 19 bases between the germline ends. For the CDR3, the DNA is TGTGCTAGTGGTTTGCCTCCCTGGGCAGGGGCCCCAGATACGCAGTATTTT. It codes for CASGLPPWAGAPDTQYF. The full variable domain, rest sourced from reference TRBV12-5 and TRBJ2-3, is DARVTQTPRHKVTEMGQEVTMRCQPILGHNTVFWYRQTMMQGLELLAYFRNRAPLDDSGMPKDRFSAEMPDATLATLKIQPSEPRDSAVYFCASGLPPWAGAPDTQYFGPGTRLTVL.

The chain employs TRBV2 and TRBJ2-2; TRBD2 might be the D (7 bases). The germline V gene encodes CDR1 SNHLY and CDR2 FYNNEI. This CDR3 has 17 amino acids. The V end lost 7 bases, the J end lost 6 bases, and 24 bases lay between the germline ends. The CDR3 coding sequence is TGTGCCAGCAAAGCCAGGGGAGCGGGATTGGGCGCCGGGGAGCTGTTTTTT. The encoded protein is CASKARGAGLGAGELFF.

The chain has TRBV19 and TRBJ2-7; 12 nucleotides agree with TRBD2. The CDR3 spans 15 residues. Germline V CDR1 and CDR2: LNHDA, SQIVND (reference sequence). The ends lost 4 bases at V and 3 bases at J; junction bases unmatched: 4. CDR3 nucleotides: TGTGCCAGTAGTAACAAGACTAGCGGGAGCTACGAGCAGTACTTC. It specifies CASSNKTSGSYEQYF.

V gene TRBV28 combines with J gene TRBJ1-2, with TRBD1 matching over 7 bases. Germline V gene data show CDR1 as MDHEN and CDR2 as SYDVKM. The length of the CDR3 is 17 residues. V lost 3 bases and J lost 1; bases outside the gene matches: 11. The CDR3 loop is CASSFFSSGTVNYGYTF. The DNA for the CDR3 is TGTGCCAGCAGTTTCTTTTCGTCCGGGACAGTTAACTATGGCTACACCTTC.